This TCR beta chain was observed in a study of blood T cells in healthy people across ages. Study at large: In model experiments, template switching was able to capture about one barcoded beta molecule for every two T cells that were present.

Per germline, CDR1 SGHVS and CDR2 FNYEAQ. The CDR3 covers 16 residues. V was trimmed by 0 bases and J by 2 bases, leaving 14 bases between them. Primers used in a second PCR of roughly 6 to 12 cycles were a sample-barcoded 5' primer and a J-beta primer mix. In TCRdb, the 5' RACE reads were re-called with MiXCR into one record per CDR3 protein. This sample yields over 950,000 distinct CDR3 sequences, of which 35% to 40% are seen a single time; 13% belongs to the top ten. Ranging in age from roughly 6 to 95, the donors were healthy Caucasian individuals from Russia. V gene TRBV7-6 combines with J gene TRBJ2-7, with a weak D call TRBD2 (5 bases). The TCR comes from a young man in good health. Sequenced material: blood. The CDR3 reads CASSLAGSGNPYEQYF. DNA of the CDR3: TGTGCCAGCAGCTTAGCGGGGTCGGGGAACCCCTACGAGCAGTACTTC.